Below, one TCR beta chain is given with its context. One end of the junction does not line up with germline, which may come from a read error. Sequencing used immunoSEQ multiplex PCR; TCRdb keeps in-frame clones, though not all of them. The sample gives 8,000 or so clones, around 75% of which show up once; under 40% is in the top ten. This entry comes from a study of somatic mutations in cytotoxic T cells in rheumatoid arthritis. Overall study: Blood (around 27 ml EDTA) from each patient was taken right after diagnosis, before any treatment.

Germline V CDR1 and CDR2: SSHAT, FNYEAQ (reference sequence). The CDR3 is 15 amino acids. This TCR was sampled from an adult with rheumatoid arthritis. Sequenced material: CD8+ T cells sorted from blood. The J gene is TRBJ2-1, the V gene TRBV7-7; TRBD2 aligns across 13 bases. CDR3 nucleotides: TGTGCTAGCAGCCGGGGACTAGCGGGGACCAATGAGCAGTTCTTC. Translating gives CASSRGLAGTNEQFF.